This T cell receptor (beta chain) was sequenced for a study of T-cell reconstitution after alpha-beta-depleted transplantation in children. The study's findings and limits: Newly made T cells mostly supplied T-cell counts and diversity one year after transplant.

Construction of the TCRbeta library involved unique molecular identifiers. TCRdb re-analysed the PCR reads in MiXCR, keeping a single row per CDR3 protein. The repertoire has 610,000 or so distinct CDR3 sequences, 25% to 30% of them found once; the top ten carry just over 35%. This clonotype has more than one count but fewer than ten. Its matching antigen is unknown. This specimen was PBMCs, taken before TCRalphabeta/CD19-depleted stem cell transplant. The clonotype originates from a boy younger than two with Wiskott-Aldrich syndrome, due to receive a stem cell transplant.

DNA of the CDR3: TGTGCCAGCAGCCCCGGGACAGTTCCCTACGAGCAGTACTTC. Its protein product is CASSPGTVPYEQYF. The rearrangement joins TRBV28 to TRBJ2-7; 7 nucleotides line up with TRBD1. CDR1 and CDR2 from the germline V gene are MDHEN and SYDVKM. There are 14 residues in the CDR3. V dropped 6 bases and J dropped 2; count of bases not matched to a gene: 7.